A single T cell receptor beta chain is shown here with its context. Its antigen is undetermined. The data were obtained in a study of shared clonotypes between healthy human individuals. Findings of the study overall: What limited the represented genetic and exposure-history diversity was the small number of donors.

Negatively enriched CD4+ T cells were divided by CD45RA into naive and memory. V shed 5 bases and J 3 bases; nucleotides not matched to a gene: 14. CDR3 length equals 17 residues. The germline V gene encodes CDR1 SGHTA and CDR2 FQGNSA. Some clones are missing from TCRdb's copy, which holds only in-frame ones; the method was immunoSEQ multiplex PCR. This sample yields roughly 2.2 million clones, of which more than 80% are seen a single time; under 0.45% belongs to the top ten. The clonotype originates from a man in his late teens or twenties in good health. Some clones in this sample may be carry-over from other donors' samples. The rearrangement links TRBV7-2 to TRBJ2-3; 7 nucleotides line up with TRBD1. Material for sequencing was naive CD4+ T cells from PBMCs. Subset indicated: CD45RA+ positively selected. The CDR3 protein is CASSPPGRGRSTDTQYF. CDR3 DNA: TGTGCCAGCAGCCCCCCCGGTAGGGGGCGGTCGACAGATACGCAGTATTTT.